Listed below are T cell receptor beta chains from one sample, sequenced in a study of technical replicates of blood from a handful of donors. Clones were read by immunoSEQ multiplex PCR, and TCRdb kept only the in-frame ones, dropping some. The sample contains more than 95,000 clones, around 95% of which appear only once. Sample: T cells isolated from PBMCs. The receptor set was obtained from a human donor in good health. Each CDR3 is given with its conserved first and last residue. Fields, in order: J gene, D gene, clone size, V gene, CDR3 protein, CDR3 DNA. D genes are given only for firm matches. Where a row states a size, it is once, few, many or the class of an expanded clone; other rows omit it.

J gene: TRBJ1-6; D gene: TRBD1; clone size: .; V gene: TRBV7-9; CDR3 protein: CASSPRQGASPLHF; CDR3 DNA: TGTGCCAGCAGCCCCCGACAGGGGGCTTCACCCCTCCACTTT
J gene: TRBJ1-5; D gene: TRBD1; clone size: .; V gene: TRBV19; CDR3 protein: CASTSGQVAQPQHF; CDR3 DNA: TGTGCCAGTACCAGCGGACAGGTAGCTCAGCCCCAGCATTTT
J gene: TRBJ1-6; D gene: .; clone size: once; V gene: TRBV5-6; CDR3 protein: CASSDQVLGYNSPLHF; CDR3 DNA: TGTGCCAGCAGTGACCAGGTTCTGGGCTATAATTCACCCCTCCACTTT
J gene: TRBJ2-7; D gene: .; clone size: once; V gene: TRBV27; CDR3 protein: CASSFSSGGLSYEQYF; CDR3 DNA: TGTGCCAGCAGTTTTAGTAGTGGGGGACTGTCCTACGAGCAGTACTTC
J gene: TRBJ2-1; D gene: .; clone size: .; V gene: TRBV5-1; CDR3 protein: CASSLGDNEQFF; CDR3 DNA: TGCGCCAGCAGCTTGGGAGACAATGAGCAGTTCTTC
J gene: TRBJ1-4; D gene: .; clone size: once; V gene: TRBV28; CDR3 protein: CASSLGEAEGEKLFF; CDR3 DNA: TGTGCCAGCAGTCTCGGCGAGGCGGAGGGGGAAAAACTGTTTTTT
J gene: TRBJ2-7; D gene: TRBD2; clone size: few; V gene: TRBV5-1; CDR3 protein: CASSFTRQRLAGPYEQYF; CDR3 DNA: TGCGCCAGCAGCTTTACGAGACAGCGACTAGCGGGCCCCTACGAGCAGTACTTC
J gene: TRBJ2-5; D gene: .; clone size: once; V gene: TRBV4-1; CDR3 protein: CASSQGPLYQETQYF; CDR3 DNA: TGCGCCAGCAGCCAAGGGCCCCTGTACCAAGAGACCCAGTACTTC
J gene: TRBJ2-3; D gene: TRBD1; clone size: .; V gene: TRBV6-5; CDR3 protein: CASSYGTGGPDTQYF; CDR3 DNA: TGTGCCAGCAGTTACGGGACAGGGGGCCCAGATACGCAGTATTTT
J gene: TRBJ1-1; D gene: TRBD1; clone size: .; V gene: TRBV9; CDR3 protein: CASSEGTGLAFTEAFF; CDR3 DNA: TGTGCCAGCAGCGAGGGGACAGGGTTGGCTTTCACTGAAGCTTTCTTT
J gene: TRBJ1-5; D gene: .; clone size: .; V gene: TRBV28; CDR3 protein: CASSFRGPQHF; CDR3 DNA: TGTGCCAGCAGTTTCCGGGGGCCCCAGCATTTT
J gene: TRBJ2-5; D gene: .; clone size: .; V gene: TRBV5-6; CDR3 protein: CASSSTGSQETQYF; CDR3 DNA: TGTGCCAGCAGCTCCACCGGGAGCCAAGAGACCCAGTACTTC
J gene: TRBJ2-3; D gene: .; clone size: .; V gene: TRBV5-1; CDR3 protein: CASSLPGSESTDTQYF; CDR3 DNA: TGCGCCAGCAGCTTGCCAGGTAGCGAGAGCACAGATACGCAGTATTTT
J gene: TRBJ2-2; D gene: .; clone size: .; V gene: TRBV19; CDR3 protein: CASSIPPNHYYTGELFF; CDR3 DNA: TGTGCCAGTAGTATCCCCCCTAACCACTATTACACCGGGGAGCTGTTTTTT
J gene: TRBJ1-2; D gene: .; clone size: .; V gene: TRBV29-1; CDR3 protein: CSVGGGFAGDYGYTF; CDR3 DNA: TGCAGCGTTGGGGGAGGGTTCGCCGGGGACTATGGCTACACCTTC
J gene: TRBJ1-1; D gene: .; clone size: .; V gene: TRBV5-1; CDR3 protein: CASSFTVNTEAFF; CDR3 DNA: TGTGCCAGCAGCTTTACAGTGAACACTGAAGCTTTCTTT
J gene: TRBJ2-1; D gene: .; clone size: .; V gene: TRBV7-8; CDR3 protein: CASSLSRGSVYVDDEQFF; CDR3 DNA: TGTGCCAGCAGCTTAAGCCGGGGATCGGTCTACGTCGATGATGAGCAGTTCTTC
J gene: TRBJ2-5; D gene: .; clone size: .; V gene: TRBV5-1; CDR3 protein: CASSLEAETQYF; CDR3 DNA: TGCGCCAGCAGCTTGGAAGCGGAGACCCAGTACTTC
J gene: TRBJ1-5; D gene: .; clone size: .; V gene: TRBV2; CDR3 protein: CASRSGTSNQPQHF; CDR3 DNA: TGTGCCAGCAGATCGGGAACTAGCAATCAGCCCCAGCATTTT
J gene: TRBJ2-3; D gene: TRBD1; clone size: .; V gene: TRBV9; CDR3 protein: CASSPTGAPHSTDTQYF; CDR3 DNA: TGTGCCAGCAGTCCTACAGGGGCCCCCCATAGCACAGATACGCAGTATTTT
J gene: TRBJ2-4; D gene: .; clone size: .; V gene: TRBV7-6; CDR3 protein: CASSGLSENIQYF; CDR3 DNA: TGTGCCAGCAGCGGACTTAGCGAAAACATTCAGTACTTC
J gene: TRBJ1-4; D gene: .; clone size: .; V gene: TRBV9; CDR3 protein: CASSVHAGSGGATTNEKLFF; CDR3 DNA: TGTGCCAGCAGCGTACACGCGGGTAGCGGGGGGGCCACAACTAATGAAAAACTGTTTTTT
J gene: TRBJ2-7; D gene: .; clone size: .; V gene: TRBV28; CDR3 protein: CASSGGQIRYEQYF; CDR3 DNA: TGTGCCAGCAGTGGCGGACAGATACGCTACGAGCAGTACTTC
J gene: TRBJ2-3; D gene: TRBD2; clone size: .; V gene: TRBV6-5; CDR3 protein: CASSYTSGGITDTQYF; CDR3 DNA: TGTGCCAGCAGTTACACTAGCGGGGGGATCACAGATACGCAGTATTTT
J gene: TRBJ2-2; D gene: .; clone size: .; V gene: TRBV4-1; CDR3 protein: CASSQDLGGRAGELFF; CDR3 DNA: TGCGCCAGCAGCCAAGATCTCGGGGGAAGGGCCGGGGAGCTGTTTTTT
J gene: TRBJ2-1; D gene: .; clone size: .; V gene: TRBV11-2; CDR3 protein: CASSSYNSEVHEQFF; CDR3 DNA: TGTGCCAGCAGCTCCTATAATTCTGAGGTTCATGAGCAGTTCTTC
J gene: TRBJ2-7; D gene: .; clone size: .; V gene: TRBV4-1; CDR3 protein: CASSQAGRSSLSYEQYF; CDR3 DNA: TGCGCCAGCAGCCAAGCGGGGAGGAGCTCCCTCTCCTACGAGCAGTACTTC
J gene: TRBJ1-1; D gene: .; clone size: .; V gene: TRBV30; CDR3 protein: CAWYIRDFLPMNTEAFF; CDR3 DNA: TGTGCCTGGTATATACGGGACTTTCTCCCTATGAACACTGAAGCTTTCTTT
J gene: TRBJ2-7; D gene: TRBD2; clone size: once; V gene: TRBV5-1; CDR3 protein: CASSLVGGGGDYEQYF; CDR3 DNA: TGCGCCAGCAGCTTGGTTGGTGGCGGGGGGGACTACGAGCAGTACTTC
J gene: TRBJ2-7; D gene: .; clone size: .; V gene: TRBV10-2; CDR3 protein: CASLERQSYEQYF; CDR3 DNA: TGCGCCAGCCTAGAACGGCAGTCCTACGAGCAGTACTTC
J gene: TRBJ1-6; D gene: .; clone size: .; V gene: TRBV19; CDR3 protein: CASSREGTPLHF; CDR3 DNA: TGTGCCAGTAGCCGAGAGGGAACACCCCTCCACTTT
J gene: TRBJ2-1; D gene: .; clone size: .; V gene: TRBV28; CDR3 protein: CASSSPGGVVNNEQFF; CDR3 DNA: TGTGCCAGCAGTTCTCCCGGCGGGGTCGTAAACAATGAGCAGTTCTTC
J gene: TRBJ2-6; D gene: .; clone size: .; V gene: TRBV9; CDR3 protein: CASSDFNGANVLTF; CDR3 DNA: TGTGCCAGCAGCGACTTCAATGGGGCCAACGTCCTGACTTTC
J gene: TRBJ2-2; D gene: .; clone size: once; V gene: TRBV7-9; CDR3 protein: CASSLQRTNTGELFF; CDR3 DNA: TGTGCCAGCAGCTTACAGCGAACGAACACCGGGGAGCTGTTTTTT
J gene: TRBJ2-1; D gene: TRBD2; clone size: .; V gene: TRBV4-1; CDR3 protein: CASRPTSGGEMYNEQFF; CDR3 DNA: TGCGCCAGCCGCCCGACTAGCGGGGGGGAAATGTACAATGAGCAGTTCTTC
J gene: TRBJ2-5; D gene: TRBD1; clone size: .; V gene: TRBV20-1; CDR3 protein: CSARQGETQYF; CDR3 DNA: TGCAGTGCGCGACAGGGAGAGACCCAGTACTTC
J gene: TRBJ2-2; D gene: TRBD1; clone size: .; V gene: TRBV19; CDR3 protein: CASSSGTGLANTGELFF; CDR3 DNA: TGTGCCAGTAGTTCCGGGACAGGACTTGCGAACACCGGGGAGCTGTTTTTT
J gene: TRBJ2-2; D gene: TRBD1; clone size: .; V gene: TRBV2; CDR3 protein: CASRRDRAGTGELFF; CDR3 DNA: TGTGCCAGCAGACGGGACAGGGCAGGCACCGGGGAGCTGTTTTTT
J gene: TRBJ2-7; D gene: .; clone size: .; V gene: TRBV11-2; CDR3 protein: CASTSGVDYEQYF; CDR3 DNA: TGTGCCAGCACTTCGGGGGTAGACTACGAGCAGTACTTC
J gene: TRBJ2-7; D gene: TRBD1; clone size: .; V gene: TRBV19; CDR3 protein: CASSLGQGLDEQYF; CDR3 DNA: TGTGCCAGTAGTCTAGGACAGGGCCTAGACGAGCAGTACTTC
J gene: TRBJ2-3; D gene: TRBD2; clone size: .; V gene: TRBV10-1; CDR3 protein: CASSESSSGASTDTQYF; CDR3 DNA: TGCGCCAGCAGTGAGTCGTCTAGCGGGGCTAGCACAGATACGCAGTATTTT
J gene: TRBJ2-3; D gene: TRBD2; clone size: .; V gene: TRBV5-1; CDR3 protein: CASSLRTSGFAATDTQYF; CDR3 DNA: TGCGCCAGCAGCTTAAGGACTAGCGGGTTCGCGGCAACAGATACGCAGTATTTT
J gene: TRBJ2-7; D gene: .; clone size: .; V gene: TRBV6-5; CDR3 protein: CASSRDYEQYF; CDR3 DNA: TGTGCCAGCAGTCGAGATTACGAGCAGTACTTC
J gene: TRBJ2-5; D gene: TRBD2; clone size: .; V gene: TRBV30; CDR3 protein: CAWMTSGGHQETQYF; CDR3 DNA: TGTGCCTGGATGACTAGCGGGGGACATCAAGAGACCCAGTACTTC
J gene: TRBJ1-6; D gene: .; clone size: .; V gene: TRBV7-6; CDR3 protein: CASSLSGNSPLHF; CDR3 DNA: TGTGCCAGCAGCTTATCGGGGAACTCACCCCTCCACTTT
J gene: TRBJ2-3; D gene: .; clone size: .; V gene: TRBV9; CDR3 protein: CASSPIGGEEIMATDTQYF; CDR3 DNA: TGTGCCAGCAGCCCCATAGGCGGGGAAGAGATCATGGCCACAGATACGCAGTATTTT
J gene: TRBJ1-2; D gene: .; clone size: .; V gene: TRBV5-5; CDR3 protein: CASSSSLGDYGYTF; CDR3 DNA: TGTGCCAGCAGCTCGTCTCTCGGGGACTATGGCTACACCTTC
J gene: TRBJ1-1; D gene: .; clone size: .; V gene: TRBV21-1; CDR3 protein: CASSLDRGQPAEAFF; CDR3 DNA: TGTGCCAGCAGCTTGGACAGGGGGCAACCCGCTGAAGCTTTCTTT
J gene: TRBJ1-1; D gene: .; clone size: .; V gene: TRBV19; CDR3 protein: CASSIPPGGNTEAFF; CDR3 DNA: TGTGCCAGTAGTATACCCCCGGGGGGGAACACTGAAGCTTTCTTT
J gene: TRBJ1-1; D gene: TRBD1; clone size: .; V gene: TRBV5-1; CDR3 protein: CASSPHLTGGSNTEAFF; CDR3 DNA: TGCGCCAGCAGCCCACACCTGACAGGGGGCTCGAACACTGAAGCTTTCTTT
J gene: TRBJ1-5; D gene: TRBD1; clone size: .; V gene: TRBV6-1; CDR3 protein: CASCGTANQPQHF; CDR3 DNA: TGTGCCAGCTGCGGGACAGCTAATCAGCCCCAGCATTTT
J gene: TRBJ1-1; D gene: TRBD1; clone size: .; V gene: TRBV6-5; CDR3 protein: CASRPGQGYTEAFF; CDR3 DNA: TGTGCCAGCAGACCGGGACAGGGCTACACTGAAGCTTTCTTT
J gene: TRBJ2-7; D gene: .; clone size: once; V gene: TRBV15; CDR3 protein: CATSRDPKGGEQYF; CDR3 DNA: TGTGCCACCAGCAGAGACCCGAAGGGGGGGGAGCAGTACTTC
J gene: TRBJ2-7; D gene: TRBD1; clone size: .; V gene: TRBV4-1; CDR3 protein: CASSQDGTGVNYEQYF; CDR3 DNA: TGCGCCAGCAGCCAAGACGGGACAGGGGTAAACTACGAGCAGTACTTC
J gene: TRBJ1-1; D gene: TRBD1; clone size: .; V gene: TRBV19; CDR3 protein: CASSTGEVNTEAFF; CDR3 DNA: TGTGCCAGCTCGACAGGGGAGGTGAACACTGAAGCTTTCTTT
J gene: TRBJ2-1; D gene: TRBD2; clone size: .; V gene: TRBV5-1; CDR3 protein: CASSLSGGEQFF; CDR3 DNA: TGCGCCAGCAGCTTGTCGGGGGGTGAGCAGTTCTTC
J gene: TRBJ2-5; D gene: TRBD2; clone size: .; V gene: TRBV19; CDR3 protein: CASKGPLGLAGGPPGETQYF; CDR3 DNA: TGTGCCAGTAAGGGTCCCCTCGGACTAGCGGGAGGGCCTCCCGGGGAGACCCAGTACTTC